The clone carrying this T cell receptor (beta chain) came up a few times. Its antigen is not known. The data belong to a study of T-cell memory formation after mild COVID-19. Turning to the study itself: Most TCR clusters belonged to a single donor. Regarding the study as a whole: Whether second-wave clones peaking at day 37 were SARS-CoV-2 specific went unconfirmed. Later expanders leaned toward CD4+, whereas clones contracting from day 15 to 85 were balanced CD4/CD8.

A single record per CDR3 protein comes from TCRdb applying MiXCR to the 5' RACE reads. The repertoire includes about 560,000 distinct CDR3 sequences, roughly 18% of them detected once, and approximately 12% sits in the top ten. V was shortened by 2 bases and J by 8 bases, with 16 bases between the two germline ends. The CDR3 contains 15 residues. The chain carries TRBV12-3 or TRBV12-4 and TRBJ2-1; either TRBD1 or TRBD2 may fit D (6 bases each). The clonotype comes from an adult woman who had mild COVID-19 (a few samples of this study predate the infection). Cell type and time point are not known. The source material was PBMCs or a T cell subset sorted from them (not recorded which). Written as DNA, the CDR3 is TGTGCCAGCAGTTTAACGGGGGCCGGGGGCGATGAGCAGTTCTTC. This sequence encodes CASSLTGAGGDEQFF.